This T cell receptor beta chain comes out of a study of cytomegalovirus exposure and HLA in healthy donors (dated by TCRdb to 2017 to 2019). Describing the broader study: According to an earlier analysis of a few hundred of the donors, about 179 million T cells yielded 100 million or so unique TCR beta sequences and 276 Gb of sequence data. Approximately 310 gigabases of sequencing data and tens of millions of unique TCR sequences were included in an early release covering around 600 HLA-typed donors. Among the roughly 390 genotyped donors, under 90% belonged to the genetic ancestry cluster associated with self-reported Caucasian donors. The aim of the study was to test whether cataloging public T cell receptors could identify signatures of past pathogen exposure. Using immunosequencing, the study profiled T cell repertoires from fewer than 850 subjects and related those repertoires to cytomegalovirus serostatus. A separate validation cohort of roughly 110 different subjects was used in addition to the approximately 610-subject first cohort. To predict cytomegalovirus infection status, the study combined high-throughput TCR immunosequencing, statistical association of individual TCRs with disease status, and machine learning. To study patterns of TCR occurrence, a later analysis re-analyzed previously published TCR beta repertoires from 700 or so donors and added high-resolution HLA genotyping. In the later analysis, no new phenotypic data were used to find candidate immune exposures; instead, reliance was placed on TCR beta sequences and their occurrence across donors. To decide whether each TCR beta V gene segment behaved as functional or pseudogenic, an earlier analysis of 587 of the donors relied on high-throughput TCR beta sequencing. Donor age, sex, ethnicity and CMV serostatus were compiled alongside the repertoire data. In a later genetic analysis, genome-wide SNP genotypes for about 65% of the roughly 670 donors were used, and that subset was treated as a discovery cohort. Every repertoire in the discovery cohort had been generated on one and the same sequencing platform. HLA typing covered class I and class II loci at four-digit resolution. Typing coverage varied by locus: roughly 629-640 donors for A, B, C, DRB1 and DQB1; roughly 560 for DQA1; over 600 for DPA1; about 450 for DPB1. Five DR-DQ haplotypes were handled as single units for association and clustering, since linkage in the cohort was strong. Across some 400 genotyped donors of the cohort, an average of about 250,000 unique TCR beta nucleotide sequences per donor were sequenced, and 15% to 20% of those sequences were non-productive. What the work shows at the level of the full study, not this receptor alone: According to a later analysis, parvovirus B19, influenza, CMV and Epstein-Barr virus appeared linked to several top co-occurrence clusters. Specific HLA alleles were associated with about 17,000 TCR beta sequences at a false discovery rate of 0.05 in a later analysis. Assigning TCR associations to individual alleles was difficult when HLA alleles, especially DR and DQ, strongly co-occurred. For the cohort, immune exposure information was limited to CMV serostatus. In an earlier analysis of 587 of the donors, most TCR beta V segments appeared in productive rearrangements about 87% or about 30% of the time, broadly matching IMGT annotations. The study gave a list of some 150 TCR beta chains associated with cytomegalovirus. A later analysis found that TCR association rates varied across HLA loci, with DRB1 alleles showing the most associated TCRs and HLA-C alleles the fewest. In this cohort, only TCR beta chains were sequenced, and detectable features were limited by the absence of alpha or paired-chain data. In a later analysis, HLA-associated TCR beta chains showed more clonal expansion and lower generation probabilities than non-associated chains that were equally common. A group of highly shared sequence variants was considered likely to be a technical artifact of the sequencing pipeline. In both the original and validation cohorts, the classifier was reported to diagnose cytomegalovirus status with high specificity and sensitivity. According to a later genetic analysis, donors in an Asian-associated ancestry cluster had fewer N-insertions in productive TCRs than the roughly 670-donor mean. While some public TCRs were present in many individuals, most TCR sequences turned up only very rarely across donors. According to the authors, the approach could potentially be generalized to other disease states and immunological phenotypes. Because some donors lacked HLA typing at each locus, the association tests relied only on the typed subset. A few of the identified cytomegalovirus-associated TCR beta chains were confirmed in vitro to be specific for cytomegalovirus antigens. Because the 87-base-pair reads could not distinguish some IMGT-functional V segments, including TRBV6-2 and TRBV6-3, those segments were excluded. A further reported finding was that TCR beta sequences accurately predicted the HLA-A and HLA-B alleles for most subjects in the first cohort. Correlated functional status among segregating V segments might be attributable to linkage disequilibrium, but an unknown experimental factor could not be ruled out. In a later analysis, most CMV-associated TCR beta chains were found to appear HLA-restricted, with HLA associations seemingly driven largely by CMV exposure. A later genetic analysis associated a missense DCLRE1C variant with V-gene and J-gene trimming of TCR beta chains, and an independent cohort replicated the association. Because counts were too low, 15 to 20 rarely observed V segments, including chromosome 9 orphons, were left out of the earlier analysis of 500 to 650 of the donors. Roughly uniform sequencing depth across donors was assumed in presence/absence analyses, although this assumption may not hold.

The germline V gene gives CDR1 as SGHTA and CDR2 as FQGTGA. V is cut back by 5 bases and J by 2 bases, with 12 bases in the junction unmatched. From cysteine to phenylalanine, the CDR3 is 16 amino acids long. The sequence is cut down to CDR3 DNA, 48 bases in frame from base 1. Points on this clone: Its antigen is not yet known. The sample holds no much larger clone one base away, and base qualities are not on file.

The cohort comprised 666 healthy bone marrow donors. At the time of sampling, every cohort member was nominally healthy, though immune exposures that went unrecorded were likely present. The donor tested CMV seropositive and was one of the 289 seropositive cohort members. A peripheral blood sample was provided by each donor, and peripheral blood mononuclear cells were used for TCR beta sequencing. Genomic DNA was extracted from the blood cell samples with the Qiagen DNeasy Blood Extraction Kit. The library was built by means of the immunoSEQ multiplex PCR assay. A mixture of 60 forward primers for TCR Vbeta segments and 13 reverse primers for TCR Jbeta segments was used in the multiplex PCR. The CDR3 region of rearranged TCR beta genes was amplified from genomic DNA with a multiplex PCR assay. On the Illumina HiSeq System, the amplified TCR beta libraries were sequenced as 87-base-pair reads. As for the original processing: A later analysis counted tens of millions of unique TCR beta chains across the 650 to 800 repertoires, and around 12 million of these chains were shared by at least two donors. A nearest-neighbor algorithm error-corrected the raw reads and collapsed the reads into unique sequences, merging closely related sequences to remove PCR and sequencing errors. CDR3 sequences were aligned to IMGT reference sequences to assign V, D and J gene segments. For a sequence to be retained, at least a six-nucleotide match to both a V gene segment and a J gene segment was required. Rearrangements were called productive when the CDR3 lacked stop codons and stayed in frame with V and J; all others were non-productive. CDR3 was defined according to IMGT convention as the region running from the second conserved V-encoded cysteine to the conserved J-encoded phenylalanine. The earlier analysis of 500 to 650 of the donors excluded any sequence lacking an unambiguous match to a single V gene segment. An earlier analysis of several hundred of the donors called V segments functional above 56.7% productive rearrangements and segregating when the between-donor standard deviation exceeded 5%. A statistical classification framework was built to diagnose cytomegalovirus status from the catalog of TCR beta chain sequences. A later analysis assigned V and J genes by comparing TCR nucleotide sequences with IMGT/GENE-DB human TR gene sequences. In a later analysis, CDR3 sequences and most-parsimonious VDJ recombination scenarios were assigned using the TCRdist pipeline. In a later analysis, every TCR beta chain was defined by the combination of its CDR3 amino acid sequence and its V-gene family, and reads without a unique V-gene family were dropped. As a way to deal with suspected cross-contamination and a sequencing artifact, a later analysis dropped nearly 600 nucleotide sequences that were highly shared and had low generation probability. For each public chain, a later analysis derived a clonal expansion index from normalized ranks of inferred template counts within each repertoire. In a later analysis, generation probabilities were computed using a VDJ recombination model fitted to out-of-frame rearrangements, and the results were checked against IGoR. A later analysis scored TCR-TCR, TCR-HLA and TCR-CMV co-occurrence with hypergeometric tests, applying a repertoire-size bias correction to TCR pairs. A later analysis estimated false discovery rates by permuting HLA or CMV assignments 20 times. A later analysis grouped co-occurring TCRs with DBSCAN, adding TCRdist sequence similarity when clustering within HLA-allele-positive subsets. For co-occurrence clustering, repertoires with fewer than 30,000 or more than 120,000 public chains were excluded, along with about five repertoires with anomalous nucleotide sharing. Imported from immuneACCESS, the table was reduced by TCRdb to in-frame sequences with V and J called. These copies leave out some clones; in studies compared against another copy, an unresolved V gene accounts for under half, and the cause of the remainder is not known. D and trimming come from the DNA, and the V and J calls and clone size come from that table. Counted in this sample were roughly 300,000 clones; roughly 85% of them appeared once. The biggest ten clones account for 3.5% to 4.5% of the sample.

The chain is encoded by TRBV7-3 joined to TRBJ2-7, with TRBD2 identical over 7 junction bases. The specimen sequenced was PBMCs. The TCR comes from a man between 40 and 49 years old in good health and CMV-seropositive. The DNA sequence is TGTGCCAGCAGCCCTCGAGGGGAGGGTATGCCCTACGAGCAGTACTTC. Its protein is CASSPRGEGMPYEQYF.